This entry features one TCR beta chain sequence. Other nucleotide sequences in the sample specify the same CDR3. The CDR3 is 13 residues long. Germline lookup yields CDR1 MNHNS and CDR2 SASEGT. V was trimmed by 3 bases and J by 1 base, leaving 7 bases between them. This sample was included in a study of shared clonotypes between healthy human individuals. In the study overall: In total, the donors were a couple of women and a few men aged 18 to 49.

Positive CCR7 selection of CD45RO-negative cells yielded the naive CD8 cells, and terminally differentiated effector memory CD45RA+ cells were excluded. This table comes from immunoSEQ multiplex PCR, and its TCRdb copy is limited to in-frame clones, with some not included. The sample records about 650,000 clones, over 95% being singletons. This sequence originates from a woman aged 25 to 45 in good health. The sample consisted of naive CD8+ T cells sorted from blood. The chain joins TRBV6-1 to TRBJ2-7; D is ambiguous. CDR3 in amino acids: CASSEAPSYEQYF. In nucleotides, the CDR3 is TGTGCCAGCAGTGAGGCACCGTCCTACGAGCAGTACTTC.